This T cell receptor (beta chain) was sequenced for a study of T cells in Graves' hyperthyroidism and ophthalmopathy. Study results and caveats: Peripheral blood also featured most of the thyroid clonotypes expanded above 0.001. Ophthalmopathy was predicted by the model a median of roughly 6.6 months ahead of onset.

From RNA transcripts, TCR beta CDR3 regions were amplified. Primed by the HTBI set, a first-round RT-PCR was run on the TCR CDR3. From the multiplex PCR reads, TCRdb called clonotypes with MiXCR, one entry per CDR3 protein. The sample includes hundreds of thousands of distinct CDR3 sequences, around 13% seen only once; the top ten take roughly 10%. The study defined stable Graves' hyperthyroidism as no ophthalmopathy progression within 18 months. Extraction of PBMCs used about 9.2 ml of fresh peripheral blood. This clonotype was observed many times. Its target is not known. The V gene's germline CDR1 is KGHSH and CDR2 LQKENI. V was pared by 3 bases and J by 8 bases, with 13 bases between. The CDR3 has 14 residues.

This TCR was sampled from a woman aged 18-29 years with Graves' hyperthyroidism. The specimen was blood. The rearrangement links TRBV18 to TRBJ1-4, with D tentatively TRBD1 (6 bases). CDR3 nucleotide sequence: TGTGCCAGCTCACCGACAGGATATCGCGAAAAACTGTTTTTT. This gives the protein CASSPTGYREKLFF. Drawing the rest from reference TRBV18 and TRBJ1-4, the complete variable domain is NAGVMQNPRHLVRRRGQEARLRCSPMKGHSHVYWYRQLPEEGLKFMVYLQKENIIDESGMPKERFSAEFPKEGPSILRIQQVVRGDSAAYFCASSPTGYREKLFFGSGTQLSVL.